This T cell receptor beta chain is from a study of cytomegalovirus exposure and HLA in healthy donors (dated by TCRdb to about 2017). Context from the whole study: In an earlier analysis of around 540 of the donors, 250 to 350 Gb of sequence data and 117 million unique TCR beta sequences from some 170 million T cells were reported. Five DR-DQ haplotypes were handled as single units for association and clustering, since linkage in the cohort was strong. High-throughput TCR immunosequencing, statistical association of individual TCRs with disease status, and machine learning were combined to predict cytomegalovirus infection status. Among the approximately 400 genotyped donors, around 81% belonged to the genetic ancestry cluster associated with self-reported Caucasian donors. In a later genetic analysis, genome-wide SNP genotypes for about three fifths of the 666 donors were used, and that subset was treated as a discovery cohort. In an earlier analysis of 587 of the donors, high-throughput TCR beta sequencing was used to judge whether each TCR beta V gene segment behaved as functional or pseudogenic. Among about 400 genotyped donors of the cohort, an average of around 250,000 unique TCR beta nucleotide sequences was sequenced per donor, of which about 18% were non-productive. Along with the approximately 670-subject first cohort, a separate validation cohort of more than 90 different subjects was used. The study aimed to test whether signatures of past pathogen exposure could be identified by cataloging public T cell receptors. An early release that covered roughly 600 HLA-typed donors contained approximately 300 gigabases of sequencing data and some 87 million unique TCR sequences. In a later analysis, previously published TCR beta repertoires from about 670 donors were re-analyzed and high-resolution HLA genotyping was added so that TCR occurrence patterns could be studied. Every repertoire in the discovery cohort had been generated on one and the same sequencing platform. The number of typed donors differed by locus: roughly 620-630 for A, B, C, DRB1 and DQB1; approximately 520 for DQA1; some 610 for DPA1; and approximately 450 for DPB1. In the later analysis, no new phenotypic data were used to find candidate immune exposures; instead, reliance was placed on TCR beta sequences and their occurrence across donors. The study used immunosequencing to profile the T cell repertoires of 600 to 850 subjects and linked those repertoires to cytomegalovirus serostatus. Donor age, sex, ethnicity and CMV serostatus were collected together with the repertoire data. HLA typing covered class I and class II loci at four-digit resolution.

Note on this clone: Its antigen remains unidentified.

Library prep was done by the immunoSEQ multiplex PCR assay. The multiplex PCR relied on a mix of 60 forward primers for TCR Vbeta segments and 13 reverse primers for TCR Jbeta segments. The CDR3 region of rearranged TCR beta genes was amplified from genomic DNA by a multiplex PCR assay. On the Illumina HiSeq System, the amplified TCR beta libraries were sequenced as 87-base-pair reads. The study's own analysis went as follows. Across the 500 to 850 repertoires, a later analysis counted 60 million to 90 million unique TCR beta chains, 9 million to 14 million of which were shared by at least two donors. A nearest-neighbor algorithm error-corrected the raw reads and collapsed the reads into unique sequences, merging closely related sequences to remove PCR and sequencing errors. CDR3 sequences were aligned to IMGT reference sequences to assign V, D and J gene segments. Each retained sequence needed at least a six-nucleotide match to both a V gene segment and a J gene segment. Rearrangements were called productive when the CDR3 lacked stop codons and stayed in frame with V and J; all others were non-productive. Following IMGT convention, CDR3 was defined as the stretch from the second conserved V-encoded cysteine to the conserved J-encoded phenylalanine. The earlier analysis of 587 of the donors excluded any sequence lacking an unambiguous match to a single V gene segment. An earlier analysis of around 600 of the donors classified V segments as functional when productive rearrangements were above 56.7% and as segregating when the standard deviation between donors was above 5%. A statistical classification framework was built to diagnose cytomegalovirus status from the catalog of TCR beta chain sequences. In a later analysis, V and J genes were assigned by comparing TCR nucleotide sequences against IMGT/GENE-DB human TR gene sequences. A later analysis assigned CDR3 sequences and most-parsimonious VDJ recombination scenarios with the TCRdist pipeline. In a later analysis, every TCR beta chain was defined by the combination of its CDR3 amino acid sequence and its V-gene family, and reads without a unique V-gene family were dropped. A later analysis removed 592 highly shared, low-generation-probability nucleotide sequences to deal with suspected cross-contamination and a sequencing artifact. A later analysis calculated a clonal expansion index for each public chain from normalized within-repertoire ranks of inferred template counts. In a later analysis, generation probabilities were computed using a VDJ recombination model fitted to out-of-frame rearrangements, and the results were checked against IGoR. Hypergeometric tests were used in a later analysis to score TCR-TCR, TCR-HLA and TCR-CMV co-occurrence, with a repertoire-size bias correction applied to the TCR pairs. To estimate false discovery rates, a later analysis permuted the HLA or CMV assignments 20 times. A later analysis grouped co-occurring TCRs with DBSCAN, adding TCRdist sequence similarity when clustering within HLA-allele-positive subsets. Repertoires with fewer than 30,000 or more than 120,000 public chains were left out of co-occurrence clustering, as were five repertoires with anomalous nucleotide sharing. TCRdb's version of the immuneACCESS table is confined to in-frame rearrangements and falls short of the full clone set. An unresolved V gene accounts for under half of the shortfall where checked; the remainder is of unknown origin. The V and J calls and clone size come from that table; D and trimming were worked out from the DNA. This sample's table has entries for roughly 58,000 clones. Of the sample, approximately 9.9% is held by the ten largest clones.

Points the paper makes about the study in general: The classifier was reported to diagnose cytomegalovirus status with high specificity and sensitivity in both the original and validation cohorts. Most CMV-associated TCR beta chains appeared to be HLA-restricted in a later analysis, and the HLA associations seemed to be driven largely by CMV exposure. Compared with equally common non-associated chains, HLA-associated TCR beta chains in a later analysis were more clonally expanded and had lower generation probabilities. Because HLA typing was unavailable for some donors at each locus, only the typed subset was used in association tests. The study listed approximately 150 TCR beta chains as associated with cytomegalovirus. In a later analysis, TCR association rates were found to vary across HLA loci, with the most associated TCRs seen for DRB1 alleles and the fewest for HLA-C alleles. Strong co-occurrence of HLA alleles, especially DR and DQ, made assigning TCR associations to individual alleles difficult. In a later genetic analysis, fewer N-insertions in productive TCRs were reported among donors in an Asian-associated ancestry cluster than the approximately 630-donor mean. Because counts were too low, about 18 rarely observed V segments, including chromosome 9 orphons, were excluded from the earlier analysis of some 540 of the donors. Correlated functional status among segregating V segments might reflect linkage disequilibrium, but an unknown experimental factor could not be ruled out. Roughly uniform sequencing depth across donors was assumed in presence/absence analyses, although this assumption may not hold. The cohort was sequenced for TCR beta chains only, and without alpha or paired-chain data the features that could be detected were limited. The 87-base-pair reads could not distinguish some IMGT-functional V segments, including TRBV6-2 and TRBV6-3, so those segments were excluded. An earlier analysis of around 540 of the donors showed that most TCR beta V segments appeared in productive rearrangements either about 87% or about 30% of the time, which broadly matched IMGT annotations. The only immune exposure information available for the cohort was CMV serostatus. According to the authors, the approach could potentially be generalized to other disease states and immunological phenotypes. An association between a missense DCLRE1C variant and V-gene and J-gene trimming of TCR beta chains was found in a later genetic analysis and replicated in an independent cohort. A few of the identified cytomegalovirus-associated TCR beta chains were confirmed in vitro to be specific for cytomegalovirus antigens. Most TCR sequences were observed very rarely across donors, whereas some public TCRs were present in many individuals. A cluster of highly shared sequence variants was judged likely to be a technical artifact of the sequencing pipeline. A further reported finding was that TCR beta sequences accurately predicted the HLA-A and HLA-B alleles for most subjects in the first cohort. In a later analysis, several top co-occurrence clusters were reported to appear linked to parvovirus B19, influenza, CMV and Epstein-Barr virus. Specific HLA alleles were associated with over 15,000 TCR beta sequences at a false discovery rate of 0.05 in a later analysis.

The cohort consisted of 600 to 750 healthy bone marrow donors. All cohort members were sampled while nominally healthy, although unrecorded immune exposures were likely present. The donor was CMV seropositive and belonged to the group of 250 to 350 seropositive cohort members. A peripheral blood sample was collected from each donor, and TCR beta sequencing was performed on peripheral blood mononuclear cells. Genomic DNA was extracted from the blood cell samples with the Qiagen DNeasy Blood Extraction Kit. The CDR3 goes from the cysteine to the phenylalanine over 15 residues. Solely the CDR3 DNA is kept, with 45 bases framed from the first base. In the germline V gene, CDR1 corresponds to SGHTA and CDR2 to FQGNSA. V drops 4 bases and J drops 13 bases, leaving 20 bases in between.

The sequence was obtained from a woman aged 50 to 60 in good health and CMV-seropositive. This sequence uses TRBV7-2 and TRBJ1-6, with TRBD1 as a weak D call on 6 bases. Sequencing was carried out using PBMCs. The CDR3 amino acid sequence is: CASSSLRGGRDPLHF. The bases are TGTGCCAGCAGCTCCCTCCGGGGGGGGCGGGACCCCCTCCACTTT.